This T cell receptor beta chain was sequenced in a study of cytomegalovirus exposure and HLA in healthy donors. Donors likely had unrecorded immune exposures despite being nominally healthy when sampled. General study findings and limits: Judged likely to be a sequencing artifact was a cluster of highly shared sequence variants. In a later analysis, productive TCRs from donors in an Asian-associated ancestry cluster reportedly carried fewer N-insertions than the cohort mean.

PCR was performed using 60 Vbeta and 13 Jbeta primers. Clones were sequenced by immunoSEQ multiplex PCR, and TCRdb holds only the in-frame ones, with some missing. The sample contains 200,000 to 250,000 clones, more than 65% of which appear only once. Regarding this clone: Its specificity is unknown.

Sequenced input: PBMCs. The receptor was isolated from a man between 18 and 29 years old in good health and CMV-seronegative.

CDR3 residues: CASSRRFGETQYF. The CDR3 DNA is TGTGCCAGCAGCCGGAGATTTGGAGAGACCCAGTACTTC. This rearrangement joins TRBV7-9 to TRBJ2-5; no clear D. From germline, CDR1 is SEHNR and CDR2 FQNEAQ (reference sequence). The CDR3 spans 13 residues. Trimming stripped 5 bases from V and 4 bases from J, with 11 bases between. The full variable domain, with the rest looked up from reference TRBV7-9 and TRBJ2-5, is DTGVSQNPRHKITKRGQNVTFRCDPISEHNRLYWYRQTLGQGPEFLTYFQNEAQLEKSRLLSDRFSAERPKGSFSTLEIQRTEQGDSAMYLCASSRRFGETQYFGPGTRLLVL.